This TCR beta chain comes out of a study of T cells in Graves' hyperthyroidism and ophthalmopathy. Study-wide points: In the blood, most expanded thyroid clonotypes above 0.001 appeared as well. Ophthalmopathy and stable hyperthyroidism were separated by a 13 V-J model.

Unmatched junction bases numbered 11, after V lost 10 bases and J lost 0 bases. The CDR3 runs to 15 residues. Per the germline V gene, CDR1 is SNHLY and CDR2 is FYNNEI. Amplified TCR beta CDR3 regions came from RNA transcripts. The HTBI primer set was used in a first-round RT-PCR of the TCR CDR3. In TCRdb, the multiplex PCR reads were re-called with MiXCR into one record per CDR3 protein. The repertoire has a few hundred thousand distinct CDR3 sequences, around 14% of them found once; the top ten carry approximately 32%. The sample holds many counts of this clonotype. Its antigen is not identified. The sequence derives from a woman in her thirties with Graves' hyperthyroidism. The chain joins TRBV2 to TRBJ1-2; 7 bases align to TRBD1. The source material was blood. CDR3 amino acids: CAIRQGGTSNYGYTF. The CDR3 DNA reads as TGTGCCATCAGGCAGGGGGGAACTTCTAACTATGGCTACACCTTC.